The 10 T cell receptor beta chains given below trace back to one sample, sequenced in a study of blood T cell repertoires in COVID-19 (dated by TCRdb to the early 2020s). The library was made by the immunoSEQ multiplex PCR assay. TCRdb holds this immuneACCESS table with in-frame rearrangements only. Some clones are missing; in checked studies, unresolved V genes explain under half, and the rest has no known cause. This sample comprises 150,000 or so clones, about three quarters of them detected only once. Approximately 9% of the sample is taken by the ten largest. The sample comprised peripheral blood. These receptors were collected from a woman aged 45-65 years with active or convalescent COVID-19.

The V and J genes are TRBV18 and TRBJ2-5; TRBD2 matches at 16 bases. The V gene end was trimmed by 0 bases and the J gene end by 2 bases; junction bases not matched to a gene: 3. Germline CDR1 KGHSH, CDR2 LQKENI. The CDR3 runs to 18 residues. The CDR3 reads CASSPPGLAGGLQETQYF. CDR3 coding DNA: TGTGCCAGCTCACCACCGGGACTAGCGGGAGGGCTTCAAGAGACCCAGTACTTC. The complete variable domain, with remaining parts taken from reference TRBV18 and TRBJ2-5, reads NAGVMQNPRHLVRRRGQEARLRCSPMKGHSHVYWYRQLPEEGLKFMVYLQKENIIDESGMPKERFSAEFPKEGPSILRIQQVVRGDSAAYFCASSPPGLAGGLQETQYFGPGTRLLVL.

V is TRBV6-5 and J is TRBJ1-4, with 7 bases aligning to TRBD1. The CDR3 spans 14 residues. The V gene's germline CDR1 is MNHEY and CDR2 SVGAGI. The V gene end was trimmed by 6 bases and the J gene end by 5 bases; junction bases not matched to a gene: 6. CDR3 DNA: TGTGCCAGCAGGTCCACAGGGGACAATGAAAAACTGTTTTTT. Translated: CASRSTGDNEKLFF.

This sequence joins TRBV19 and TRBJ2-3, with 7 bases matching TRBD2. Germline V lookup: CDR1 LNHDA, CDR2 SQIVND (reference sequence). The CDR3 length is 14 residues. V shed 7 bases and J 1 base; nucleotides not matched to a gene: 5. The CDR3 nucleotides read TGTGCCAGTAAGGCGCTAGCGGGCACAGATACGCAGTATTTT. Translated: CASKALAGTDTQYF.

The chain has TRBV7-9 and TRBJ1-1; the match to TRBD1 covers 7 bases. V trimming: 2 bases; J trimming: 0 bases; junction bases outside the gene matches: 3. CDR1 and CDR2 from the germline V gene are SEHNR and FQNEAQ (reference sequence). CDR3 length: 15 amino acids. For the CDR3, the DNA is TGTGCCAGCAGCTTACTGACAGGGATGAACACTGAAGCTTTCTTT. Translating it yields CASSLLTGMNTEAFF.

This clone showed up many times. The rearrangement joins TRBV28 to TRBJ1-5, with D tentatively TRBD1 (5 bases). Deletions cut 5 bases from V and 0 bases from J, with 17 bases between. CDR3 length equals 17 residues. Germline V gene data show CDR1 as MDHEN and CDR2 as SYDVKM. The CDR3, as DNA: TGTGCCAGCAGTATAAGGGGCCTCCAGTATAGCAATCAGCCCCAGCATTTT. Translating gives CASSIRGLQYSNQPQHF.

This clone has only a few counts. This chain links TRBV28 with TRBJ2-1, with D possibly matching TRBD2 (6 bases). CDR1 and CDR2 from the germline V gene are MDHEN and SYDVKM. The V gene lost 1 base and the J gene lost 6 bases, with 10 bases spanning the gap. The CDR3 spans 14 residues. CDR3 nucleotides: TGTGCCAGCAGTTTATTGGGGACTTTCAATGAGCAGTTCTTC. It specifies CASSLLGTFNEQFF.

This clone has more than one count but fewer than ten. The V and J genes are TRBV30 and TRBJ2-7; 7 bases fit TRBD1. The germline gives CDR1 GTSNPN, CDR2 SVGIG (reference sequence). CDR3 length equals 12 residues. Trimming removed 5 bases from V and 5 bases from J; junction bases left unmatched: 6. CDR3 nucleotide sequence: TGTGCCTGGTCGACAGGGTTCCACGAGCAGTACTTC. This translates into CAWSTGFHEQYF.

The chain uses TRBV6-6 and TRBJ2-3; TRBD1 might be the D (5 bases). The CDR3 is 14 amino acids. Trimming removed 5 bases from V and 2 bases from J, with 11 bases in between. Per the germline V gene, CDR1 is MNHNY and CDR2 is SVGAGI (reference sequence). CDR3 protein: CASSTRVTTDTQYF. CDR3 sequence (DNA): TGTGCCAGCAGTACCAGGGTCACCACAGATACGCAGTATTTT.

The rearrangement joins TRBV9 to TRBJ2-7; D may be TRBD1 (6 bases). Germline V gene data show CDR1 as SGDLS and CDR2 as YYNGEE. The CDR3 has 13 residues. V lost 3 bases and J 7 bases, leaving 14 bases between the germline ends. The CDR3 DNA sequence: TGTGCCAGCAGCGCCGGGACACCGGGGGAGCAGTACTTC. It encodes CASSAGTPGEQYF.

CDR3 sequence (DNA): TGTGCCAGCACCCGAACACCCAACACTGAAGCTTTCTTT. Translating gives CASTRTPNTEAFF. The rearrangement joins TRBV7-2 to TRBJ1-1; D is ambiguous. With 7 bases removed from V and 2 bases from J, the gap between germline ends came to 11 bases. CDR3 length: 13 amino acids. The germline gives CDR1 SGHTA, CDR2 FQGNSA.